This T cell receptor (beta chain) emerged from a study of shared clonotypes between healthy human individuals. Comment on this clone: Its antigen is unknown.

Some clones are missing from TCRdb's copy, which holds only in-frame ones; the method was immunoSEQ multiplex PCR. This table holds just over 2,000,000 clones, approximately 94% found once. CD45RO-negative, CCR7-positively selected cells formed the naive CD8 fraction, excluding terminally differentiated effector memory CD45RA+ cells. Study outcomes and limitations: Sampling involved blood alone; tissue repertoires likely differ. The study's rarefaction showed incomplete sorted-subset sequencing despite large depth.

CDR1 and CDR2 from the germline V gene are MNHNY and SVGAGI (reference sequence). The V and J ends lost 4 bases and 0 bases respectively, with 6 bases between them. The length of the CDR3 is 13 residues. The specimen sequenced was naive CD8+ T cells sorted from blood. V and J are TRBV6-6 and TRBJ1-1; no firm D call. The source of this sequence is a man aged 18 to 29 in good health. In nucleotides, the CDR3 is TGTGCCAGCAGTTTAGGTATGAACACTGAAGCTTTCTTT. Translated: CASSLGMNTEAFF.